This TCR beta chain originates from a study of early T cells in non-severe SARS-CoV-2 infection. Germline CDR1 and CDR2: GTSNPN and SVGIG (reference sequence). This CDR3 has 15 residues. Deletions cut 1 base from V and 4 bases from J, with 14 bases between. Unique molecular identifiers tagged individual cDNA molecules. TCRdb redid the calling of the 5' RACE reads with MiXCR, one entry per CDR3 protein. Of roughly 26,000 distinct CDR3 sequences listed, under 5% are singletons. This clonotype was recorded many times. Source material: whole blood. The receptor was derived from an adult who was a healthcare worker with PCR-confirmed SARS-CoV-2 infection or an uninfected control (not recorded which). The genes are TRBV30 and TRBJ1-5; weak D call: TRBD1 (5 bases). The DNA of the CDR3 is TGTGCCTGGAGTGATTCAACGACAGTAAATCAGCCCCAGCATTTT. This gives the protein CAWSDSTTVNQPQHF.